The source of this T cell receptor beta chain is a study of T cell changes during pregnancy in multiple sclerosis. The table came from immunoSEQ multiplex PCR; TCRdb's copy has only in-frame clones and leaves some out. Among tens of thousands of clones listed, just under 95% were seen once. The sequence came from a female donor with multiple sclerosis, enrolled in a pregnancy study. The material sequenced was CD8+ T cells from peripheral blood mononuclear cells, taken after pregnancy.

CDR3 nucleotide sequence: TGTGCCAGCAGGCGGGACAGGGACTTTGCTCCTGGGGCCAACGTCCTGACTTTC. Encoded protein: CASRRDRDFAPGANVLTF. This sequence joins TRBV7-9 and TRBJ2-6, with 9 bases lining up with TRBD1. Per germline, CDR1 SEHNR and CDR2 FQNEAQ (reference sequence). After removal of 6 bases from V and 2 bases from J, the junction contained 11 bases not matched to a gene. The length of the CDR3 is 18 residues.